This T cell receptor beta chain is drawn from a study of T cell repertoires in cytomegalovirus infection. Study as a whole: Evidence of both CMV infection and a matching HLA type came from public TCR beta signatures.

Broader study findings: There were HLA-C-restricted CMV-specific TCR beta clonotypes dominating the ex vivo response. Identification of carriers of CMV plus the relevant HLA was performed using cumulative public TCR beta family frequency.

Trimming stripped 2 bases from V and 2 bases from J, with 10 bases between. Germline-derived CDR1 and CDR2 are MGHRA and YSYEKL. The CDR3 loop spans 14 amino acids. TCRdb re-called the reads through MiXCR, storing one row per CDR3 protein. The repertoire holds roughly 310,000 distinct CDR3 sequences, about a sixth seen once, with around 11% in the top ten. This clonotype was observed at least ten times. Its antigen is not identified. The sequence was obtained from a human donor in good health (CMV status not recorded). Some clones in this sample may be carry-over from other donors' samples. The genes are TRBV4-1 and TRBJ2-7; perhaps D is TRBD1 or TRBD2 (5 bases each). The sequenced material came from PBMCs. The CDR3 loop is CASSQSTGPYEQYF. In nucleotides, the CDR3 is TGCGCCAGCAGCCAAAGTACGGGACCCTACGAGCAGTACTTC.